The clone carrying this TCR beta chain was observed a single time. Its antigen is as yet unknown. The sample comes from a study of shared clonotypes between healthy human individuals. Data came from immunoSEQ multiplex PCR; TCRdb stores just in-frame clones and leaves some out. The sample has some 1,100,000 clones, 75% to 80% seen once. General study findings and limits: Non-shared clonotypes displayed generation probabilities falling below those of clonotypes present in all four donors.

CDR3 length: 18 amino acids. J was trimmed by 5 bases and V by 1 base; bases with no gene match: 9. Germline CDR1 SGHTA, CDR2 FQGTGA. The rearrangement uses TRBV7-3 and TRBJ2-1, with TRBD2 matching over 12 bases. The material sequenced was memory CD4+ T cells from PBMCs. Stated subset: CD45RA-negative fraction. This clonotype was obtained from a man aged 18 to 35 in good health. Some clones in this sample may be carry-over from other donors' samples. CDR3 nucleotide sequence: TGTGCCAGCAGCTTAAAATCTAGCGGGAGGGCCGGGAACAATGAGCAGTTCTTC. Protein sequence: CASSLKSSGRAGNNEQFF.